Each of the 24 T cell receptor beta chains below was sequenced from the same sample in a study of cytomegalovirus exposure and HLA in healthy donors. Only in-frame clones appear in the TCRdb table, and some are missing; sequencing was by immunoSEQ multiplex PCR. Among roughly 150,000 clones listed, 85% to 90% were seen once. The sequencing input was PBMCs. The receptors come from a man aged 18 to 30 in good health and CMV-seropositive.

V is TRBV2 and J is TRBJ1-1; D remains unclear. The CDR3 runs 10 residues. Germline CDR1 and CDR2: SNHLY and FYNNEI. The V gene lost 8 bases and the J gene lost 6 bases, with 7 bases spanning the gap. CDR3 nucleotide sequence: TGTGCCAGCCTCTTAGCTGAAGCTTTCTTT. Residues: CASLLAEAFF.

The chain employs TRBV9 and TRBJ1-5; D is undetermined. This CDR3 has 14 residues. The germline V gene encodes CDR1 SGDLS and CDR2 YYNGEE. V lost 4 bases to trimming and J lost 9 bases, with 17 bases between them. Here the CDR3 DNA reads TGTGCCAGCAGCCTGGGAGACGGGAGGAGGCCCCAGCATTTT. This gives the protein CASSLGDGRRPQHF.

The chain recombines TRBV6-1 with TRBJ2-7, with 7 bases aligning to TRBD2. Germline V gives CDR1 MNHNS, CDR2 SASEGT. V dropped 4 bases and J dropped 5; count of bases not matched to a gene: 11. CDR3 size: 15 residues. CDR3 region: CASSGSSGIRHEQYF. The CDR3 coding sequence is TGTGCCAGCAGTGGGAGCAGCGGGATCCGCCACGAGCAGTACTTC.

The rearrangement links TRBV27 to TRBJ2-2, with 10 bases that match TRBD2. The CDR3 has 17 residues. V lost 6 bases and J lost 4; bases outside the gene matches: 11. Germline V gene lookup returns CDR1 MNHEY and CDR2 SMNVEV (reference sequence). The CDR3 sequence is CASSPAGGGAGTGELFF. The CDR3 region has the DNA TGTGCCAGCAGCCCAGCGGGAGGGGGGGCGGGCACCGGGGAGCTGTTTTTT.

The chain has TRBV14 and TRBJ2-1; the match to TRBD2 covers 9 bases. The germline gives CDR1 SGHDN, CDR2 FVKESK. This CDR3 region has 13 residues. V dropped 4 bases and J dropped 10; count of bases not matched to a gene: 5. The CDR3 DNA is TGTGCCAGCAGCCGGGCCGGGACTAGCGAGCAGTTCTTC. Encoded protein: CASSRAGTSEQFF.

The V call is TRBV11-3, the J call TRBJ2-7; 10 positions agree with TRBD1. Germline V gene lookup returns CDR1 SGHNT and CDR2 YENEEA. The length of the CDR3 is 15 residues. V trimming: 5 bases; J trimming: 5 bases; junction bases outside the gene matches: 9. The CDR3 is CASSLEAGTGDEQYF. For the CDR3, the DNA is TGTGCCAGCAGCCTGGAGGCCGGGACAGGGGACGAGCAGTACTTC.

The chain has TRBV2 and TRBJ2-1; 9 bases agree with TRBD1. The junction had 10 bases not matched to a gene; V was cut back by 8 bases and J by 8 bases. Germline values: CDR1 SNHLY, CDR2 FYNNEI. The CDR3 runs to 14 residues. The CDR3 is CASSPGQGTDEQFF. DNA for the CDR3: TGTGCCAGCTCCCCCGGACAGGGGACGGATGAGCAGTTCTTC.

This sequence joins TRBV2 and TRBJ1-2; D might be TRBD1 (5 bases). Germline lookup yields CDR1 SNHLY and CDR2 FYNNEI. V shed 4 bases and J shed 5 bases, with 23 bases lying between them. CDR3 length equals 17 residues. CDR3 protein: CASSVVPYIGEGYGYTF. The DNA of the CDR3 is TGTGCCAGCAGTGTTGTCCCCTATATAGGGGAGGGTTATGGCTACACCTTC.

In the case of this clone: Germline and junction disagree at one end, which may indicate a read error. This chain links TRBV10-3 with TRBJ2-3, with 7 nucleotides matching TRBD2. The CDR3 loop spans 15 amino acids. Germline values: CDR1 ENHRY, CDR2 SYGVKD. The CDR3 DNA sequence: TGTGCCACCAGTATGGGAGGGCGTGGCACAGATACGCAGTATTTT. Its protein product is CATSMGGRGTDTQYF.

The table lists this clone with a few counts. The chain is built from TRBV6-1 and TRBJ1-5, with 7 bases aligning to TRBD1. Trimming at V came to 8 bases and at J to 3 bases, leaving 10 bases not matched to a gene. The CDR3 is made up of 15 amino acids. CDR1 and CDR2 from the germline V gene are MNHNS and SASEGT. This CDR3 reads CASLPDRASNQPQHF. Written as DNA, the CDR3 is TGTGCCAGCCTCCCCGACAGGGCGTCCAATCAGCCCCAGCATTTT.

The chain uses TRBV10-3 and TRBJ1-2; TRBD1 matches 8 bases. This CDR3 has 13 residues. Germline assignment: CDR1 ENHRY and CDR2 SYGVKD. V was pared by 8 bases and J by 4 bases, with 6 bases of the junction left unmatched. CDR3 bases: TGTGCCATCGGGCAGGGGGCTGTCTATGGCTACACCTTC. This sequence encodes CAIGQGAVYGYTF.

The V and J genes are TRBV27 and TRBJ2-4; 8 nucleotides match TRBD1. The ends lost 5 bases at V and 3 bases at J; junction bases unmatched: 6. CDR1 is MNHEY, CDR2 SMNVEV, per germline (reference sequence). This CDR3 is built from 15 residues. The CDR3 sequence is CASSIQGAGKNIQYF. CDR3 bases: TGTGCCAGCAGTATTCAGGGGGCGGGCAAAAACATTCAGTACTTC.

CDR3 nucleotides: TGCGCCAGCACGACAGGACAGGGGGCGCGGGGCTACACCTTC. This sequence encodes CASTTGQGARGYTF. V usage is TRBV5-1 and J usage is TRBJ1-2, with 11 bases that match TRBD1. The V gene end was trimmed by 6 bases and the J gene end by 8 bases; junction bases not matched to a gene: 9. The CDR3 has 14 amino acids. Germline CDR1 SGHRS, CDR2 YFSETQ.

This chain connects TRBV27 to TRBJ2-1; TRBD1 agrees at 8 bases. Germline CDR1 is MNHEY and CDR2 is SMNVEV (reference sequence). Trimming cost V 4 bases and J 8 bases; bases outside gene matches: 4. The CDR3 has 13 amino acids. The CDR3 bases are TGTGCCAGCAGTTACCAGGGGGCATATGAGCAGTTCTTC. Translating it yields CASSYQGAYEQFF.

J is TRBJ2-2 and V is TRBV5-1; a possible D gene is TRBD2 (6 bases). CDR3 length equals 14 residues. Trimming stripped 4 bases from V and 1 base from J, with 8 bases between. Germline CDR1 reads SGHRS; CDR2 reads YFSETQ. DNA of the CDR3: TGCGCCAGCAGCATTAGCGGGAACACCGGGGAGCTGTTTTTT. Residues: CASSISGNTGELFF.

This clone was detected only once. The genes are TRBV5-1 and TRBJ2-7; TRBD2 matches 11 bases. Germline values: CDR1 SGHRS, CDR2 YFSETQ. After removal of 1 base from V and 1 base from J, the junction contained 7 bases not matched to a gene. The CDR3 runs to 17 residues. In nucleotides, the CDR3 is TGCGCCAGCAGCTTGCCTAGCGGGAGGACACTTTCCTACGAGCAGTACTTC. It encodes CASSLPSGRTLSYEQYF.

The J gene is TRBJ2-7, the V gene TRBV10-1; 7 bases map to TRBD2. Germline V lookup: CDR1 WNHNN, CDR2 SYGVQD (reference sequence). The CDR3 length is 15 residues. Unmatched junction bases numbered 11, after V lost 2 bases and J lost 7 bases. The CDR3, as DNA: TGCGCCAGCAGTGAGCAACCCGCGGGAGCAGAAGAGCAGTACTTC. It is translated as CASSEQPAGAEEQYF.

The chain has TRBV6-5 and TRBJ1-4, with D possibly being TRBD1 (6 bases). This CDR3 spans 16 amino acids. The ends were cut back, 0 bases at V and 6 bases at J, with 14 bases in the middle. The germline gives CDR1 MNHEY, CDR2 SVGAGI. The CDR3 nucleotides read TGTGCCAGCAGTTACTCGACCGCCAGGGGCTATGAAAAACTGTTTTTT. It translates to CASSYSTARGYEKLFF.

The chain uses TRBV11-2 and TRBJ2-5; D may be TRBD1 (6 bases). The CDR3 has 14 amino acids. V was clipped by 5 bases and J by 4 bases, with 14 bases between them. Germline CDR1 SGHAT, CDR2 FQNNGV. The CDR3 nucleotides read TGTGCCAGCAGCCCCCAGGGGTTTGCAGAGACCCAGTACTTC. It is translated as CASSPQGFAETQYF.

This chain links TRBV2 with TRBJ2-1; 9 bases fit TRBD2. From germline, CDR1 is SNHLY and CDR2 FYNNEI. J was trimmed by 5 bases and V by 6 bases; bases with no gene match: 8. The CDR3 has 15 amino acids. The CDR3 DNA follows: TGTGCCAGCAGGCTAGCGGGAATTAGAGACAATGAGCAGTTCTTC. It translates to CASRLAGIRDNEQFF. Drawing the rest from reference TRBV2 and TRBJ2-1, the complete variable domain is EPEVTQTPSHQVTQMGQEVILRCVPISNHLYFYWYRQILGQKVEFLVSFYNNEISEKSEIFDDQFSVERPDGSNFTLKIRSTKLEDSAMYFCASRLAGIRDNEQFFGPGTRLTVL.

V gene TRBV27 combines with J gene TRBJ1-5; D ambiguous. From germline, CDR1 is MNHEY and CDR2 SMNVEV (reference sequence). The CDR3 runs to 12 residues. The V end was cut by 3 bases, the J end by 4 bases, with 4 bases between. The CDR3 protein is CASSFLNQPQHF. The CDR3 nucleotides are TGTGCCAGCAGTTTTCTGAATCAGCCCCAGCATTTT.

This chain connects TRBV5-4 to TRBJ2-6; D ambiguous. CDR1 is SGHNT and CDR2 is YYREEE in the germline V gene (reference sequence). The V end lost 2 bases, the J end lost 4 bases, and 7 bases lay between the germline ends. This CDR3 has 14 amino acids. CDR3 loop: CASSFLLGANVLTF. The CDR3 DNA reads TGTGCCAGCAGCTTCCTATTGGGGGCCAACGTCCTGACTTTC.

CDR3 region: CASTESGGFNEKLFF. The CDR3 nucleotides read TGTGCCAGCACCGAGAGTGGGGGGTTTAATGAAAAACTGTTTTTT. The V call is TRBV9, the J call TRBJ1-4; weak D call: TRBD1 (5 bases). Trimming shortened V by 6 bases and J by 4 bases, and 16 bases separated the two germline ends. Looked up from germline, CDR1 is SGDLS and CDR2 is YYNGEE. The CDR3 runs to 15 residues.

The chain recombines TRBV4-1 with TRBJ2-7; TRBD1 matches at 8 bases. V gave up 1 base and J gave up 2 bases; unmatched junction bases: 4. CDR1 and CDR2 (germline): MGHRA, YSYEKL. This CDR3 has 15 residues. CDR3 sequence (DNA): TGCGCCAGCAGCCAAGGGACAGGGTACGCCTACGAGCAGTACTTC. This translates into CASSQGTGYAYEQYF.